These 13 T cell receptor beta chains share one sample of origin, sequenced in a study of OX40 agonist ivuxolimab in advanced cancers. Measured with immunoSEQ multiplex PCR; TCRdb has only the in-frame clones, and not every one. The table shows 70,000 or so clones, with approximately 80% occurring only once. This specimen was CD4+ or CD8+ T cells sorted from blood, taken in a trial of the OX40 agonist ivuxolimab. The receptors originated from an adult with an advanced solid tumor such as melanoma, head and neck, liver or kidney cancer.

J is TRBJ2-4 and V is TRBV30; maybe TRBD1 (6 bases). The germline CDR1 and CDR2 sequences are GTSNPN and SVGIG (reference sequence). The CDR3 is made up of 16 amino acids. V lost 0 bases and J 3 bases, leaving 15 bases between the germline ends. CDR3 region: CAWSVQGNGGKNIQYF. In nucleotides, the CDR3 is TGTGCCTGGAGTGTACAGGGAAACGGAGGCAAAAACATTCAGTACTTC.

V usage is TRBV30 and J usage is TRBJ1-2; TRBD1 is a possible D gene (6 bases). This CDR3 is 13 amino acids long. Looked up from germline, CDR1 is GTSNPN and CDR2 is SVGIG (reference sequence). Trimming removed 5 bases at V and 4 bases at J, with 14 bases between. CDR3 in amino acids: CAWWPGDFYGYTF. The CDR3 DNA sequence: TGTGCCTGGTGGCCAGGGGACTTCTATGGCTACACCTTC.

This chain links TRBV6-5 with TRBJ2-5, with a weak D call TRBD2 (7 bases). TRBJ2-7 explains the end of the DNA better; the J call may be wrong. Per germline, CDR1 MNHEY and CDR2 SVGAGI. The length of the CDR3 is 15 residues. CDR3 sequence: CASSYAVGGPYEQYF. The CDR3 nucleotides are TGTGCCAGCAGTTACGCAGTGGGGGGGCCCTACGAGCAGTACTTC.

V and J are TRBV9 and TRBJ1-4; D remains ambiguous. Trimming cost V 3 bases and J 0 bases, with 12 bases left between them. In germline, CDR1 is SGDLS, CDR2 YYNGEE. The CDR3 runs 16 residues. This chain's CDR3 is CASSAPPAATNEKLFF. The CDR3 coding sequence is TGTGCCAGCAGCGCCCCCCCGGCCGCAACTAATGAAAAACTGTTTTTT.

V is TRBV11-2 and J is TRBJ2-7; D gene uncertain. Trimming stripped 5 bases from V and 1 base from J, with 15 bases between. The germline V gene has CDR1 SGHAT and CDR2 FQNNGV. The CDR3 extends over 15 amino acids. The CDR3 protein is CASSLRRMASYEQYF. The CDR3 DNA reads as TGTGCCAGCAGCCTAAGGCGTATGGCGTCCTACGAGCAGTACTTC.

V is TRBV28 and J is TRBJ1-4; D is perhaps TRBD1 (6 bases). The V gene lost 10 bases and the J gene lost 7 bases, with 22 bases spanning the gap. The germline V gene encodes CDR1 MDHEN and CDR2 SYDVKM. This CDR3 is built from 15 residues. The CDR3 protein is CATSSDWGAREKLFF. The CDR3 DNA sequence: TGTGCCACCTCCTCGGATTGGGGGGCACGTGAAAAACTGTTTTTT.

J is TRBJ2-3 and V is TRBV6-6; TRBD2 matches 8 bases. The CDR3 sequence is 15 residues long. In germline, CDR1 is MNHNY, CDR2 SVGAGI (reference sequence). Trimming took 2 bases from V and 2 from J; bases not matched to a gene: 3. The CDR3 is CASSYARGDTDTQYF. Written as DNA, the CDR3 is TGTGCCAGCAGTTACGCGCGGGGGGACACAGATACGCAGTATTTT.

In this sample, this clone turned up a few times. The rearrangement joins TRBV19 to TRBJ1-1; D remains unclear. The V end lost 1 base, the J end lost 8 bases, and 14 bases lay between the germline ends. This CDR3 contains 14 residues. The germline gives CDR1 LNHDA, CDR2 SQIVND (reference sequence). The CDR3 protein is CASSIGASRMEAFF. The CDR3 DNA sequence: TGTGCCAGTAGTATAGGGGCATCAAGAATGGAAGCTTTCTTT.

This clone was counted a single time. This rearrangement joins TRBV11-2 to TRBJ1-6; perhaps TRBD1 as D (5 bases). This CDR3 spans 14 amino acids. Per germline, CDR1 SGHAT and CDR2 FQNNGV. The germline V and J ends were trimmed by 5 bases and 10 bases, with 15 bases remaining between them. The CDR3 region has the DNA TGTGCCAGCAGCATCGGCGGGGGTCGGTCACCCCTCCACTTT. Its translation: CASSIGGGRSPLHF.

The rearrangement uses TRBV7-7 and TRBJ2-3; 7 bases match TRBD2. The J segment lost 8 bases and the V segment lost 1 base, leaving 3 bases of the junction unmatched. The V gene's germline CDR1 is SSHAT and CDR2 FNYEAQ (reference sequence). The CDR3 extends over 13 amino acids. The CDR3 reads CASSLGERGTQYF. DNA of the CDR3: TGTGCCAGCAGCTTAGGCGAGCGGGGTACGCAGTATTTT.

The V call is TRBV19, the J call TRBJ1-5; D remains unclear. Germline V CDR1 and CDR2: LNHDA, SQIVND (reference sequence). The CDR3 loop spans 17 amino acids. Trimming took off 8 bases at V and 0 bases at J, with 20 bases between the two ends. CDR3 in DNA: TGTGCCAGTCAACGGTTGGGCCTCAAATATAGCAATCAGCCCCAGCATTTT. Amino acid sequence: CASQRLGLKYSNQPQHF.

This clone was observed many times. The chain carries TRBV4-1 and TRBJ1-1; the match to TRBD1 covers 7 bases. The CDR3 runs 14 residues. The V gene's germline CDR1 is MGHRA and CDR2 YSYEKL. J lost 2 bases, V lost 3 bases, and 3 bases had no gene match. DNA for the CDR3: TGCGCCAGCAGCCATCGGACAGGCAACACTGAAGCTTTCTTT. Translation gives CASSHRTGNTEAFF.

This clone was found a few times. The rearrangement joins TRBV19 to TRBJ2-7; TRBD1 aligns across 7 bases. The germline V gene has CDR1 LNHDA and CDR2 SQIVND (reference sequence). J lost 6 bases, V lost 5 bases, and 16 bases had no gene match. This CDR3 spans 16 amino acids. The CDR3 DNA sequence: TGTGCCAGTAGTGGATTAGGACAGGCGGGCGAGGGCGAGCAGTACTTC. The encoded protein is CASSGLGQAGEGEQYF.